The text below deals with one T cell receptor (beta chain). The library was built from 400 ng RNA with molecular barcoded adaptors for alpha/delta and beta/gamma chains. TCRdb used MiXCR to reprocess the reads, holding one entry per CDR3 protein. Among roughly 93,000 distinct CDR3 sequences listed, 20% to 25% were seen once. The data belong to a study of read filtering for tumor transcriptome and immune sequencing. V was shortened by 3 bases and J by 4 bases, with 11 bases between the two germline ends. Looked up from germline, CDR1 is SGHRS and CDR2 is YFSETQ. There are 13 residues in the CDR3. This TCR was recovered from a donor aged 40 or older with multiple myeloma. V gene TRBV5-1 combines with J gene TRBJ2-7; D might be TRBD2 (5 bases). Sequencing input: a population of CD138-negative cells sorted from bone marrow. The CDR3 region is CASSSYRGYEQYF. The DNA of the CDR3 is TGCGCCAGCAGCTCCTATCGGGGTTACGAGCAGTACTTC.